This is a list of T cell receptor beta chains from one sample in a study of molecular identifiers for immune sequencing clone quantification. TCRdb used MiXCR to reprocess the PCR reads, holding one entry per CDR3 protein. The profile covers about 630,000 distinct CDR3 sequences, with 25% appearing a single time and 0.78% taken by the ten largest. Sequenced: naive CD8+ T cells from blood, with Jurkat cell RNA spiked in. Receptors originate from a human donor in good health. Some libraries in this study had Jurkat cell RNA spiked in. The CDR3 runs from the conserved cysteine through the conserved F or W. Each record gives: J gene, D gene, clone size, V gene, CDR3 protein, CDR3 DNA. D genes are given only for firm matches. Where a row states a size, it is once, few, many or the class of an expanded clone; other rows omit it.

j_gene: TRBJ2-3; d_gene: .; abundance: many; v_gene: TRBV12-3/TRBV12-4; CDR3aa: CASSPLPIDPDTQYF; CDR3nt: TGTGCCAGCAGCCCCCTCCCCATAGATCCAGATACGCAGTATTTT
j_gene: TRBJ2-5; d_gene: TRBD2; abundance: .; v_gene: TRBV7-9; CDR3aa: CASSLPSGREKTQYF; CDR3nt: TGTGCCAGCAGCCTACCTAGCGGGAGGGAGAAGACCCAGTACTTC
j_gene: TRBJ2-7; d_gene: TRBD1; abundance: few; v_gene: TRBV30; CDR3aa: CAWSGWAPRGQGREQYF; CDR3nt: TGTGCCTGGAGCGGTTGGGCACCGAGGGGACAGGGAAGGGAGCAGTACTTC
j_gene: TRBJ2-7; d_gene: TRBD2; abundance: .; v_gene: TRBV27; CDR3aa: CASSLFPSGGRYEQYF; CDR3nt: TGTGCCAGCAGCTTATTTCCTAGCGGGGGACGCTACGAGCAGTACTTC
j_gene: TRBJ1-1; d_gene: .; abundance: many; v_gene: TRBV7-9; CDR3aa: CASSRVVDNEAFF; CDR3nt: TGTGCCAGCAGCCGAGTGGTAGATAATGAAGCTTTCTTT
j_gene: TRBJ2-1; d_gene: .; abundance: .; v_gene: TRBV15; CDR3aa: CATSRDLAEQFF; CDR3nt: TGTGCCACCAGCAGAGATCTAGCGGAGCAGTTCTTC
j_gene: TRBJ1-4; d_gene: .; abundance: .; v_gene: TRBV5-1; CDR3aa: CANRSGPLNEKLFF; CDR3nt: TGCGCCAACCGTTCCGGACCTCTAAATGAAAAACTGTTTTTT
j_gene: TRBJ2-7; d_gene: .; abundance: .; v_gene: TRBV2; CDR3aa: CASSEVFRAAYEQYF; CDR3nt: TGTGCCAGCAGTGAAGTATTCCGGGCCGCCTACGAGCAGTACTTC
j_gene: TRBJ1-3; d_gene: .; abundance: many; v_gene: TRBV30; CDR3aa: CAASGDTIYF; CDR3nt: TGTGCCGCCTCCGGGGACACCATATATTTT
j_gene: TRBJ2-3; d_gene: .; abundance: few; v_gene: TRBV2; CDR3aa: CAVEGGVTDTQYF; CDR3nt: TGTGCCGTCGAGGGCGGGGTCACAGATACGCAGTATTTT
j_gene: TRBJ1-1; d_gene: TRBD1; abundance: few; v_gene: TRBV15; CDR3aa: CATSPTGTVNTEAFF; CDR3nt: TGTGCCACCAGCCCCACCGGGACAGTAAACACTGAAGCTTTCTTT
j_gene: TRBJ2-1; d_gene: TRBD2; abundance: few; v_gene: TRBV4-1; CDR3aa: CASSQLAGEGNEQFF; CDR3nt: TGCGCCAGCAGCCAACTAGCGGGGGAGGGGAATGAGCAGTTCTTC
j_gene: TRBJ2-7; d_gene: TRBD2; abundance: .; v_gene: TRBV5-6; CDR3aa: CASSNPASGTEQYF; CDR3nt: TGTGCCAGCAGCAATCCTGCTAGCGGAACCGAGCAGTACTTC
j_gene: TRBJ1-3; d_gene: .; abundance: .; v_gene: TRBV4-3; CDR3aa: CASRRDGSYSGNTVYF; CDR3nt: TGCGCCAGCAGACGGGACGGATCTTACTCTGGAAACACCGTATATTTT
j_gene: TRBJ2-7; d_gene: TRBD2; abundance: .; v_gene: TRBV15; CDR3aa: CATSTTSGNFYEQYF; CDR3nt: TGTGCCACCAGTACGACTAGCGGGAATTTCTACGAGCAGTACTTC
j_gene: TRBJ2-5; d_gene: .; abundance: many; v_gene: TRBV6-2/TRBV6-3; CDR3aa: CASRRDEAGQETQYF; CDR3nt: TGTGCCAGCAGAAGGGACGAAGCGGGCCAAGAGACCCAGTACTTC
j_gene: TRBJ2-3; d_gene: TRBD1; abundance: few; v_gene: TRBV3-1; CDR3aa: CASSPPGTGLDTQYF; CDR3nt: TGTGCCAGCAGCCCTCCCGGGACAGGGCTAGATACGCAGTATTTT
j_gene: TRBJ2-7; d_gene: .; abundance: many; v_gene: TRBV24-1; CDR3aa: CATSPTYGHEQYF; CDR3nt: TGTGCCACCAGTCCCACCTACGGTCACGAGCAGTACTTC
j_gene: TRBJ1-1; d_gene: TRBD1; abundance: many; v_gene: TRBV27; CDR3aa: CASSRISRTRQGRRTEAFF; CDR3nt: TGTGCCAGCAGTAGAATCTCTCGTACGAGACAGGGGAGGAGGACTGAAGCTTTCTTT
j_gene: TRBJ2-3; d_gene: .; abundance: many; v_gene: TRBV12-3/TRBV12-4; CDR3aa: CASSGQSPGNTQYF; CDR3nt: TGTGCCAGCAGTGGGCAGAGCCCGGGAAATACGCAGTATTTT
j_gene: TRBJ2-7; d_gene: TRBD2; abundance: .; v_gene: TRBV12-3/TRBV12-4; CDR3aa: CASSIGLAGGEQYF; CDR3nt: TGTGCCAGCAGTATTGGACTAGCGGGAGGGGAGCAGTACTTC
j_gene: TRBJ2-7; d_gene: .; abundance: .; v_gene: TRBV27; CDR3aa: CASSFAGWSGQQYF; CDR3nt: TGTGCCAGCAGTTTTGCAGGGTGGTCGGGACAGCAGTACTTC
j_gene: TRBJ2-2; d_gene: TRBD1; abundance: .; v_gene: TRBV3-1; CDR3aa: CACSQRYPGQGPTGELFF; CDR3nt: TGTGCCTGCAGCCAAAGGTACCCGGGACAGGGGCCCACCGGGGAGCTGTTTTTT
j_gene: TRBJ2-3; d_gene: .; abundance: many; v_gene: TRBV7-9; CDR3aa: CASSSEIGTLDTQYF; CDR3nt: TGTGCCAGCAGCTCAGAAATAGGAACACTAGATACGCAGTATTTT
j_gene: TRBJ2-3; d_gene: TRBD2; abundance: .; v_gene: TRBV9; CDR3aa: CASSTNNGGADTDTQYF; CDR3nt: TGTGCCAGCAGCACCAACAACGGGGGGGCCGATACAGATACGCAGTATTTT
j_gene: TRBJ2-1; d_gene: TRBD2; abundance: .; v_gene: TRBV20-1; CDR3aa: CSARDLVRGSGNEQFF; CDR3nt: TGCAGTGCTAGAGATTTGGTGCGCGGGAGTGGCAATGAGCAGTTCTTC
j_gene: TRBJ2-5; d_gene: .; abundance: few; v_gene: TRBV7-9; CDR3aa: CASTTYQETQYF; CDR3nt: TGTGCCAGCACGACTTACCAAGAGACCCAGTACTTC
j_gene: TRBJ2-7; d_gene: .; abundance: few; v_gene: TRBV7-9; CDR3aa: CASSFLRDRETYEQYF; CDR3nt: TGTGCCAGCAGCTTCCTCCGTGACAGAGAAACCTACGAGCAGTACTTC
j_gene: TRBJ2-7; d_gene: .; abundance: many; v_gene: TRBV20-1; CDR3aa: CSARVDPSYEQYF; CDR3nt: TGCAGTGCTAGAGTTGACCCCTCCTACGAGCAGTACTTC
j_gene: TRBJ1-1; d_gene: .; abundance: .; v_gene: TRBV11-2; CDR3aa: CASSSFGGRLNTEAFF; CDR3nt: TGTGCCAGCAGCTCCTTTGGGGGGCGCTTAAACACTGAAGCTTTCTTT
j_gene: TRBJ2-7; d_gene: .; abundance: few; v_gene: TRBV11-2; CDR3aa: CASEDSISYEQYF; CDR3nt: TGTGCCAGTGAGGACAGTATCTCCTACGAGCAGTACTTC
j_gene: TRBJ2-3; d_gene: TRBD1; abundance: few; v_gene: TRBV6-5; CDR3aa: CASSGTGALGTDTQYF; CDR3nt: TGTGCCAGCAGTGGCACAGGGGCCCTTGGCACAGATACGCAGTATTTT
j_gene: TRBJ2-2; d_gene: .; abundance: many; v_gene: TRBV6-5; CDR3aa: CASSYPRIVTGELFF; CDR3nt: TGTGCCAGCAGTTACCCGCGGATCGTCACCGGGGAGCTGTTTTTT
j_gene: TRBJ2-7; d_gene: .; abundance: .; v_gene: TRBV5-3; CDR3aa: CASSSQGSSAYEQYF; CDR3nt: TGTGCCAGCAGCTCCCAGGGCAGTAGCGCCTACGAGCAGTACTTC
j_gene: TRBJ2-4; d_gene: .; abundance: .; v_gene: TRBV5-8; CDR3aa: CASSLSLANTFLAKNIQYF; CDR3nt: TGTGCCAGCAGCTTGAGCCTAGCAAATACCTTCCTAGCCAAAAACATTCAGTACTTC
j_gene: TRBJ1-4; d_gene: .; abundance: .; v_gene: TRBV2; CDR3aa: CASSEASGATNEKLFF; CDR3nt: TGTGCCAGCAGTGAAGCCTCCGGGGCAACTAATGAAAAACTGTTTTTT
j_gene: TRBJ1-5; d_gene: TRBD1; abundance: .; v_gene: TRBV5-6; CDR3aa: CTSSLRTGTDNQPQHF; CDR3nt: TGTACCAGCAGCCTACGCACCGGGACAGACAATCAGCCCCAGCATTTT
j_gene: TRBJ1-4; d_gene: TRBD1; abundance: many; v_gene: TRBV7-8; CDR3aa: CASSLSPGTGNEKLFF; CDR3nt: TGTGCCAGCAGCTTGTCCCCTGGGACAGGGAATGAAAAACTGTTTTTT
j_gene: TRBJ2-4; d_gene: TRBD1; abundance: many; v_gene: TRBV4-3; CDR3aa: CASSQDLRTGKNIQYF; CDR3nt: TGCGCCAGCAGCCAAGATTTAAGGACAGGCAAAAACATTCAGTACTTC
j_gene: TRBJ1-5; d_gene: .; abundance: few; v_gene: TRBV12-3/TRBV12-4; CDR3aa: CASSHHPKLGNQPQHF; CDR3nt: TGTGCCAGCAGCCATCACCCTAAATTGGGCAATCAGCCCCAGCATTTT
j_gene: TRBJ2-7; d_gene: .; abundance: many; v_gene: TRBV29-1; CDR3aa: CSVTVRYEQYF; CDR3nt: TGCAGCGTTACCGTGAGGTACGAGCAGTACTTC
j_gene: TRBJ2-5; d_gene: TRBD2; abundance: few; v_gene: TRBV10-2; CDR3aa: CASSDGVAGALQETQYF; CDR3nt: TGCGCCAGCAGTGATGGGGTAGCGGGGGCCTTACAAGAGACCCAGTACTTC
j_gene: TRBJ1-1; d_gene: TRBD1; abundance: many; v_gene: TRBV6-2/TRBV6-3; CDR3aa: CASSTPGQGLGNTEAFF; CDR3nt: TGTGCCAGCAGTACTCCGGGACAGGGGTTAGGAAACACTGAAGCTTTCTTT
j_gene: TRBJ1-5; d_gene: .; abundance: many; v_gene: TRBV10-3; CDR3aa: CAISESRDSNQPQHF; CDR3nt: TGTGCCATCAGTGAGTCTAGGGATAGCAATCAGCCCCAGCATTTT
j_gene: TRBJ1-2; d_gene: .; abundance: .; v_gene: TRBV12-3/TRBV12-4; CDR3aa: CASSWGARPDYGYTF; CDR3nt: TGTGCCAGCAGTTGGGGGGCTAGGCCAGACTATGGCTACACCTTC
j_gene: TRBJ2-7; d_gene: .; abundance: .; v_gene: TRBV2; CDR3aa: CASTGESSYEQYF; CDR3nt: TGTGCCAGCACCGGCGAGAGCTCCTACGAGCAGTACTTC
j_gene: TRBJ2-7; d_gene: .; abundance: many; v_gene: TRBV6-2/TRBV6-3; CDR3aa: CASSYPSGLSYEQYF; CDR3nt: TGTGCCAGCAGTTACCCCTCCGGACTGAGCTACGAGCAGTACTTC
j_gene: TRBJ2-3; d_gene: TRBD1; abundance: .; v_gene: TRBV19; CDR3aa: CASSMGTGRTDAQYF; CDR3nt: TGTGCCAGTTCTATGGGGACAGGGAGAACAGATGCGCAGTATTTT
j_gene: TRBJ1-5; d_gene: .; abundance: few; v_gene: TRBV28; CDR3aa: CASSLLRISNQPQHF; CDR3nt: TGTGCCAGCAGTTTACTGCGGATTAGCAATCAGCCCCAGCATTTT
j_gene: TRBJ2-7; d_gene: .; abundance: many; v_gene: TRBV5-6; CDR3aa: CASSLSTSDYSYEQYF; CDR3nt: TGTGCCAGCAGCTTAAGTACCTCAGACTACTCCTACGAGCAGTACTTC
j_gene: TRBJ2-3; d_gene: .; abundance: few; v_gene: TRBV22-1; CDR3aa: CPGSAPGGLASTDTQYF; CDR3nt: TGTCCTGGGAGCGCACCTGGAGGACTAGCGAGCACAGATACGCAGTATTTT
j_gene: TRBJ2-1; d_gene: .; abundance: few; v_gene: TRBV9; CDR3aa: CASGAGPTMNEQFF; CDR3nt: TGTGCCAGCGGAGCAGGGCCCACAATGAACGAGCAGTTCTTC
j_gene: TRBJ1-2; d_gene: .; abundance: few; v_gene: TRBV5-4; CDR3aa: CASSYPGGGLSYGYTF; CDR3nt: TGTGCCAGCAGCTACCCCGGCGGGGGTCTCAGCTATGGCTACACCTTC
j_gene: TRBJ2-7; d_gene: .; abundance: many; v_gene: TRBV25-1; CDR3aa: CASSEYDRGYEQYF; CDR3nt: TGTGCCAGCAGTGAATACGACAGAGGGTACGAGCAGTACTTC
j_gene: TRBJ2-7; d_gene: TRBD1; abundance: few; v_gene: TRBV19; CDR3aa: CASSTPRTGINYEQYF; CDR3nt: TGTGCCAGTAGTACGCCTCGGACAGGGATTAACTACGAGCAGTACTTC
j_gene: TRBJ1-2; d_gene: .; abundance: .; v_gene: TRBV21-1; CDR3aa: CASSTSLQGNYGCTF; CDR3nt: .
j_gene: TRBJ2-3; d_gene: TRBD2; abundance: .; v_gene: TRBV25-1; CDR3aa: CASSEGTSGRTDTQYF; CDR3nt: TGTGCCAGCAGTGAAGGCACTAGCGGGAGAACAGATACGCAGTATTTT
j_gene: TRBJ2-1; d_gene: TRBD2; abundance: many; v_gene: TRBV20-1; CDR3aa: CSARGLADYNEQFF; CDR3nt: TGCAGTGCTAGAGGACTAGCGGACTACAATGAGCAGTTCTTC
j_gene: TRBJ2-5; d_gene: .; abundance: many; v_gene: TRBV7-8; CDR3aa: CASSLAWGTTILVTETQYF; CDR3nt: TGTGCCAGCAGCTTAGCGTGGGGGACGACTATTCTAGTCACAGAGACCCAGTACTTC